This T cell receptor (beta chain) was obtained from a study of shared clonotypes between healthy human individuals. Study findings and constraints: Of the naive CD4 clonotypes, around 4.8% were shared across a handful of donors.

With respect to this clone: Its antigen is unidentified.

Sorted-subset replicate PCRs used 150 to 200 ng DNA, some 33,000 T cell genomes. Clones were sequenced by immunoSEQ multiplex PCR, and TCRdb holds only the in-frame ones, with some missing. The repertoire consists of 850,000 to 1,100,000 clones, with 70% to 85% occurring once and the leading ten covering 0.89%. Trimming removed 6 bases from V and 5 bases from J, with 7 bases in between. The germline gives CDR1 DFQATT, CDR2 SNEGSKA (reference sequence). This CDR3 comprises 10 residues. CD45RA-negative memory and CD45RA+ naive subsets were split from the CD4+ cells. The chain combines TRBV20-1 with TRBJ1-1; the D is unclear. Sample: memory CD4+ T cells from PBMCs. As to subset: CD45RA-negative fraction. The receptor's source is a man between 18 and 35 years old in good health. Some clones in this sample may be carry-over from other donors' samples. The CDR3 DNA is TGCAGTGCCGCAAAGACTGAAGCTTTCTTT. Residues: CSAAKTEAFF.